The clone carrying this T cell receptor beta chain was seen many times. Its target is not known. The CDR3 end lies 3 residues beyond the end of the read and is filled in from the germline J gene. The method was immunoSEQ multiplex PCR; TCRdb's version includes in-frame clones alone and lacks a portion of them. Listed for the sample are tens of thousands of clones, none seen a single time. This record comes from a study of T cell clonality in common variable immunodeficiency. CDR3 size: 14 residues. Germline CDR1 and CDR2: SGHAT and FQNNGV. V was trimmed by 5 bases and J by 2 bases, leaving 12 bases between them. Study-wide findings and caveats: Fewer deletions and N-nucleotide insertions were reportedly seen in common variable immunodeficiency TCR beta sequences. CVID subjects showed higher TCRbeta clonality than healthy controls. Links between repertoire features and CVID complications were heterogeneity-limited. What drives increased CVID clonality needs T cell subpopulation sequencing.

Sequencing input: peripheral blood mononuclear cells. The sequence was collected from a person aged 18 to 70 in good health. The J gene is TRBJ1-2, the V gene TRBV11-2; no definite D call. This CDR3 is CASSPRAGNYGYTF. CDR3 DNA, as far as it was read: TGTGCCAGCAGCCCAAGGGCGGGGAACTATGGC.